This record looks at one T cell receptor (beta chain) sequence and its context. Its antigen remains unknown. Deep level was the assay's run setting. Profiling relied on immunoSEQ multiplex PCR, and the TCRdb table lists in-frame clones only, not all of them. This sample has 2 million to 3 million clones, with approximately 93% found just once. Germline trimming cut 1 base from V and 6 bases from J; bases unmatched to any gene: 6. Germline V gene sequence: CDR1 SGHNT, CDR2 YYREEE (reference sequence). This CDR3 has 15 amino acids. This entry belongs to a study of shared clonotypes between healthy human individuals. Both subsets, CD45RA+ naive and CD45RA-negative memory, were split from the CD4+ cells. Study findings and constraints: Non-shared clonotypes showed lower generation probabilities than clonotypes common to all four donors.

Specimen: naive CD4+ T cells from PBMCs. Subset specified: CD45RA+ positively selected. The chain recombines TRBV5-4 with TRBJ1-2, with TRBD1 matching over 10 bases. The TCR sequence derives from a man aged 18 to 29 in good health. Some clones in this sample may be carry-over from other donors' samples. In nucleotides, the CDR3 is TGTGCCAGCAGCTTGCCCCGGACAGGGGGGAATGGCTACACCTTC. Protein: CASSLPRTGGNGYTF.